A selection of T cell receptor beta chains follows, all from one sample in a study of cytomegalovirus exposure and HLA in healthy donors. The repertoire was sequenced with immunoSEQ multiplex PCR; TCRdb's copy has only in-frame clones and lacks some. The data hold around 130,000 clones, with 75% to 85% observed a single time. The sample taken for sequencing was PBMCs. The receptor source for this set is a woman younger than 30 in good health and CMV-seropositive. CDR3s include the opening cysteine and the closing phenylalanine or tryptophan. The D gene is left open where the match is weak. Size values are once, few and many counts, or a class for expanded clones, and some rows have none.

d_call,j_call,v_call,clone_size,cdr3_nt,cdr3_aa
TRBD1,TRBJ1-1,TRBV10-3,NA,TGTGCCATCAGTGAGTCGGAAGGGACAGGGAGTACTGAAGCTTTCTTT,CAISESEGTGSTEAFF
TRBD1,TRBJ1-5,TRBV7-9,NA,TGTGCCAGCAGCTTAGAGGGGGCTCAGCCCCAGCATTTT,CASSLEGAQPQHF
NA,TRBJ2-3,TRBV29-1,NA,TGCAGCGTTGAAGCGCGGGGCACAGATACGCAGTATTTT,CSVEARGTDTQYF
TRBD1,TRBJ1-1,TRBV5-6,NA,TGTGCCAGCAGCTTCAACAGGGGAGGCACTGAAGCTTTCTTT,CASSFNRGGTEAFF
NA,TRBJ1-1,TRBV5-1,NA,TGCGCCAGCAGCCTCTCACAGAACACTGAAGCTTTCTTT,CASSLSQNTEAFF
NA,TRBJ1-6,TRBV5-4,NA,TGTGCCAGCAGCTTGGACAGGGCGAATAATTCACCCCTCCACTTT,CASSLDRANNSPLHF
TRBD1,TRBJ1-1,TRBV30,once,TGTGCCTGGATACAGGGGCGGGGCACTGAAGCTTTCTTT,CAWIQGRGTEAFF
NA,TRBJ1-1,TRBV19,few,TGTGCCAGTAGTATAGCGGAGGGAAGAGCTGAAGCTTTCTTT,CASSIAEGRAEAFF
NA,TRBJ2-5,TRBV7-2,few,TGTGCCAGCAGCACAGGAGGGGTTGGGGAGACCCAGTACTTC,CASSTGGVGETQYF
NA,TRBJ2-2,TRBV2,NA,TGTGCCAGCTTGATCCAGGGCGGGAACACCGGGGAGCTGTTTTTT,CASLIQGGNTGELFF
TRBD1,TRBJ1-2,TRBV2,few,TGTGCCAGCAGTGAAGCGTTAGGAGGGGGCGGCTACACCTTC,CASSEALGGGGYTF
NA,TRBJ2-7,TRBV7-2,NA,TGTGCCAGCAGCTTAGCTGGGGGGACCTACGAGCAGTACTTC,CASSLAGGTYEQYF
NA,TRBJ1-2,TRBV4-1,NA,TGCGCCAGCAGCCAGAGCACTAACTATGGCTACACCTTC,CASSQSTNYGYTF
NA,TRBJ1-4,TRBV7-9,NA,TGTGCCAGCAGCCTCCAGGGGACCTTAAATGAAAAACTGTTTTTT,CASSLQGTLNEKLFF
TRBD1,TRBJ1-1,TRBV4-1,NA,TGCGCCAGCAGCCAGACCCCGGACAGGGTCCCTGTAGCTTTCTTT,CASSQTPDRVPVAFF
NA,TRBJ2-1,TRBV4-2,few,TGTGCCAGCAGCCCAGGGTATGAGCAGTTCTTC,CASSPGYEQFF
NA,TRBJ1-1,TRBV30,NA,TGTGCCTGGAGTGTAAGGCCGGGTGGGGCTTTCTTT,CAWSVRPGGAFF
NA,TRBJ2-1,TRBV5-4,NA,TGTGCCAGCAGCTTGAGTGTCCCTATCTCCTACAATGAGCAGTTCTTC,CASSLSVPISYNEQFF
TRBD1,TRBJ1-2,TRBV28,NA,TGTGCCAGCAGTTTGCCACAGGGGCTTCCCTATGGCTACACCTTC,CASSLPQGLPYGYTF
NA,TRBJ2-1,TRBV12-5,once,TGTGCTAGTGGTTTGACAACAGGACCGTACAATGAGCAGTTCTTC,CASGLTTGPYNEQFF
NA,TRBJ2-3,TRBV5-4,NA,TGTGCCAGCAGCTTAGAGGGGGGCACAGATACGCAGTATTTT,CASSLEGGTDTQYF
TRBD2,TRBJ2-1,TRBV19,NA,TGTGCCAGTAGACTGACTAGCGGGTGGGCCAATGAGCAGTTCTTC,CASRLTSGWANEQFF
TRBD2,TRBJ2-5,TRBV15,few,TGTGCCACCAGCAGAGGGGGAGGGGAAGAGACCCAGTACTTC,CATSRGGGEETQYF
TRBD1,TRBJ2-2,TRBV7-9,NA,TGTGCCAGCAGTTCTCCGGGACAGGGCACCGGGGAGCTGTTTTTT,CASSSPGQGTGELFF
TRBD2,TRBJ2-7,TRBV13,NA,TGTGCCAGCAGCTTAGGTCCCGTGGGGGGGGGCTCCTACGAGCAGTACTTC,CASSLGPVGGGSYEQYF
TRBD2,TRBJ2-3,TRBV2,NA,TGTGCCAGCAGTTCCGGGACTACCTACACAGATACGCAGTATTTT,CASSSGTTYTDTQYF
NA,TRBJ2-2,TRBV10-3,NA,TGTGCCATCAGTGAGTCGAGATCTGGGGAGCTGTTTTTT,CAISESRSGELFF
NA,TRBJ2-3,TRBV19,NA,TGTGCCAGTAGCCCCCCGGCGGGCTTTTCAGATACGCAGTATTTT,CASSPPAGFSDTQYF
TRBD1,TRBJ2-5,TRBV5-5,NA,TGTGCCAGCAGCTTCTCCAGGGGGTGGGAGACCCAGTACTTC,CASSFSRGWETQYF
NA,TRBJ2-1,TRBV11-2,NA,TGTGCCAGCAGCTTCGGCGGAGTATACAATGAGCAGTTCTTC,CASSFGGVYNEQFF
NA,TRBJ2-1,TRBV12-2,NA,TGTGCAAGTCGCTTAGTATTGAAGGCGGGGGGGAGTGATGAGCAGTTCTTC,CASRLVLKAGGSDEQFF